The 13 T cell receptor beta chains below come from one sample, sequenced in a study of chemoradiotherapy in HPV16-positive cancers. Measured with immunoSEQ multiplex PCR; TCRdb has only the in-frame clones, and not every one. This sample yields some 14,000 clones, of which approximately 89% are seen a single time; 4.3% belongs to the top ten. This specimen consisted of tumor tissue, obtained from a patient who underwent chemoradiotherapy. These receptor sequences come from a human donor with HPV-associated anogenital cancer.

This clone was seen a few times. This chain uses TRBV5-1 with TRBJ2-7; D is possibly TRBD1 (6 bases). The CDR3 loop spans 15 amino acids. CDR1 and CDR2 (germline): SGHRS, YFSETQ. Trimming pared 2 bases from V and 0 bases from J, leaving 12 bases between. In nucleotides, the CDR3 is TGCGCCAGCAGCTTATTACAGGGAACCTCCTACGAGCAGTACTTC. Amino acids: CASSLLQGTSYEQYF.

The chain uses TRBV9 and TRBJ2-5; D is possibly TRBD1 (5 bases). Trimming took 8 bases from V and 0 from J, leaving 20 bases between them. CDR1 is SGDLS, CDR2 YYNGEE, per germline. The length of the CDR3 is 16 residues. The CDR3 loop reads CASSTLTSRDQETQYF. The CDR3 DNA reads as TGTGCCAGTTCCACCCTTACGAGCAGGGACCAAGAGACCCAGTACTTC.

CDR3 region: CASSFDTANTEAFF. The DNA of the CDR3 is TGCGCCAGCAGCTTCGACACAGCGAACACTGAAGCTTTCTTT. The chain employs TRBV5-1 and TRBJ1-1; no clear D gene. The ends were cut back, 2 bases at V and 1 base at J, with 9 bases in the middle. The CDR3 has 14 residues. Germline V lookup: CDR1 SGHRS, CDR2 YFSETQ.

The table lists this clone with a count of one. The chain links TRBV5-8 to TRBJ1-2; no definite D call. Germline lookup yields CDR1 SGHTS and CDR2 YDEGEE. V dropped 7 bases and J dropped 8 bases, with 9 bases sitting between them. The CDR3 runs to 10 residues. The CDR3 region is CASSPGGYTF. DNA of the CDR3: TGTGCCAGCTCGCCTGGGGGCTACACCTTC. The full variable domain, with the rest looked up from reference TRBV5-8 and TRBJ1-2, is EAGVTQSPTHLIKTRGQQATLRCSPISGHTSVYWYQQALGLGLQFLLWYDEGEERNRGNFPPRFSGRQFPNYSSELNVNALELEDSALYLCASSPGGYTFGSGTRLTVV.

The V gene is TRBV18, the J gene TRBJ1-1; no clear D. CDR1 is KGHSH, CDR2 LQKENI, per germline. Deletions cut 2 bases from V and 5 bases from J, with 12 bases between. CDR3 length equals 14 residues. The CDR3 loop is CASSPRSRLTEAFF. CDR3 nucleotide sequence: TGTGCCAGCTCACCAAGATCCAGGCTAACTGAAGCTTTCTTT.

This clone was detected only once. This rearrangement joins TRBV19 to TRBJ2-3, with a tentative D call TRBD1 (5 bases). There are 18 residues in the CDR3. Germline CDR1 LNHDA, CDR2 SQIVND (reference sequence). V was pared by 4 bases and J by 0 bases, with 20 bases between. The CDR3 region has the DNA TGTGCCAGTAGTAGAACGACAGTACGTGGAACTAGCACAGATACGCAGTATTTT. This gives the protein CASSRTTVRGTSTDTQYF.

As to this clone: This sample includes further DNA sequences coding for the same CDR3. V is TRBV9 and J is TRBJ2-5, with D possibly being TRBD2 (6 bases). V shed 0 bases and J shed 3 bases, with 6 bases lying between them. The CDR3 totals 13 residues. From germline, CDR1 is SGDLS and CDR2 YYNGEE. The CDR3 spells CASSVGGEETQYF. The CDR3 DNA reads TGTGCCAGCAGCGTAGGGGGGGAAGAGACCCAGTACTTC.

This clone qualifies as large. The rearrangement joins TRBV27 to TRBJ1-1; D might be TRBD1 (5 bases). From germline, CDR1 is MNHEY and CDR2 SMNVEV (reference sequence). V gave up 6 bases and J gave up 1 base, with 9 bases separating them. This CDR3 has 13 residues. The CDR3 is CASSGGQNTEAFF. The CDR3 DNA is TGTGCCAGCAGCGGAGGACAGAACACTGAAGCTTTCTTT.

This clone appeared once. The chain is built from TRBV11-3 and TRBJ2-7; D gene ambiguous. The CDR3 has 13 amino acids. Looked up from germline, CDR1 is SGHNT and CDR2 is YENEEA. With 3 bases removed from V and 2 bases from J, the gap between germline ends came to 8 bases. This chain's CDR3 is CASSLGITYEQYF. The CDR3 DNA reads TGTGCCAGCAGCTTGGGGATTACCTACGAGCAGTACTTC.

CDR3 coding DNA: TGTGCCATCAGAGGTCTAGCGAACACAGATACGCAGTATTTT. Protein: CAIRGLANTDTQYF. J is TRBJ2-3 and V is TRBV10-3, with a possible D match to TRBD2 (6 bases). The V gene's germline CDR1 is ENHRY and CDR2 SYGVKD. The V end lost 6 bases, the J end lost 2 bases, and 12 bases lay between the germline ends. The CDR3 has 14 residues.

The J gene is TRBJ2-1, the V gene TRBV10-3; D gene unclear. CDR3 length equals 15 residues. Trimming took 8 bases from V and 4 from J, leaving 18 bases between them. Germline CDR1 and CDR2: ENHRY and SYGVKD. The CDR3 is CAISRAGQVYNEQFF. CDR3 DNA sequence: TGTGCCATCTCACGAGCCGGGCAAGTTTACAATGAGCAGTTCTTC.

The rearrangement uses TRBV9 and TRBJ2-7, with 9 bases identical to TRBD2. The CDR3 loop spans 15 amino acids. Germline V CDR1 and CDR2: SGDLS, YYNGEE. V gave up 1 base and J gave up 3 bases; unmatched junction bases: 5. The CDR3 spells CASSVSGTSSYEQYF. DNA of the CDR3: TGTGCCAGCAGCGTATCCGGGACTAGCAGCTACGAGCAGTACTTC.

The chain couples TRBV11-2 to TRBJ2-7, with TRBD1 identical over 7 bases. Germline CDR1 reads SGHAT; CDR2 reads FQNNGV. This CDR3 is built from 13 residues. J lost 3 bases, V lost 8 bases, and 7 bases had no gene match. CDR3 sequence (DNA): TGTGCCAGCGGCCCCGGGACAGACTACGAGCAGTACTTC. This encodes CASGPGTDYEQYF.